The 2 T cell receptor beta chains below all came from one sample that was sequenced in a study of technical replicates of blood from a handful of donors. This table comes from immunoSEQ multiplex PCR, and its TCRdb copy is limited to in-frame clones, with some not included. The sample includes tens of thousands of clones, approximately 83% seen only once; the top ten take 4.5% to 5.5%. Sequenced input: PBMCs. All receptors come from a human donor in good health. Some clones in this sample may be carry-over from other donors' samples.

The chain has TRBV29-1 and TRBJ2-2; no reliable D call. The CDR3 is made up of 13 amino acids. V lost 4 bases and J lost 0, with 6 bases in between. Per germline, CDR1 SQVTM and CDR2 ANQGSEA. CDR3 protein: CSVGQTNTGELFF. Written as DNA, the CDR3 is TGCAGCGTTGGGCAGACGAACACCGGGGAGCTGTTTTTT.

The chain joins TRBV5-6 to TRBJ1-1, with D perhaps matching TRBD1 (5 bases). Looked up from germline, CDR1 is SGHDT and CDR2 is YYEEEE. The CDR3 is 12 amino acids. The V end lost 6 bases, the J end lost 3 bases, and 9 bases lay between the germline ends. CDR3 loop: CASNWGDTEAFF. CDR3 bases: TGTGCCAGCAACTGGGGGGACACTGAAGCTTTCTTT.